Below are 16 T cell receptor beta chains sequenced from a single sample in a study of T cells in localized non-small cell lung cancer. TCRdb keeps only in-frame clones here, not all; method: immunoSEQ multiplex PCR. This sample has 5,000 to 6,500 clones, with 40% to 45% found just once. The input for sequencing was lung tumor tissue, taken before any cancer treatment. These receptors were obtained from a woman aged 35 to 69 with stage II squamous cell lung carcinoma.

There are a few counts of this clone. The CDR3 DNA is TGTGCCAGCAACGAGCCATCCAATGAGCAGTTCTTC. Translated: CASNEPSNEQFF. The chain recombines TRBV6-8 with TRBJ2-1; D call uncertain. There are 12 residues in the CDR3. Germline V gives CDR1 MNHGY, CDR2 SAAAGT. With 7 bases removed from V and 6 bases from J, the gap between germline ends came to 10 bases.

The chain has TRBV6-8 and TRBJ2-3; tentatively, D is TRBD2 (5 bases). Germline loops: CDR1 MNHGY, CDR2 SAAAGT. V was clipped by 10 bases and J by 0 bases, with 14 bases between them. This CDR3 contains 14 residues. The CDR3: CAIKLDSSTDTQYF. CDR3 nucleotide sequence: TGTGCCATCAAGCTGGACTCAAGCACAGATACGCAGTATTTT.

In this sample, this clone turned up a few times. This rearrangement joins TRBV18 to TRBJ1-1, with D hard to call. Germline V CDR1 and CDR2: KGHSH, LQKENI. V gave up 1 base and J gave up 0 bases, with 6 bases separating them. The CDR3 has 14 amino acids. DNA of the CDR3: TGTGCCAGCTCACCACTTGGTGTGAACACTGAAGCTTTCTTT. Translation gives CASSPLGVNTEAFF.

This clone occurred a few times. This chain joins TRBV14 and TRBJ1-1; D not certain. The CDR3 contains 13 residues. Germline-derived CDR1 and CDR2 are SGHDN and FVKESK. V lost 1 base to trimming and J lost 5 bases, with 8 bases between them. The CDR3 DNA follows: TGTGCCAGCAGCCAAGCTTGGGGAACTGAAGCTTTCTTT. It yields the protein CASSQAWGTEAFF. Variable domain in full (rest from reference TRBV14 and TRBJ1-1): EAGVTQFPSHSVIEKGQTVTLRCDPISGHDNLYWYRRVMGKEIKFLLHFVKESKQDESGMPNNRFLAERTGGTYSTLKVQPAELEDSGVYFCASSQAWGTEAFFGQGTRLTVV.

This clone is classed as medium-sized. The chain joins TRBV11-3 to TRBJ2-2, with 9 bases matching TRBD1. The V gene end was trimmed by 5 bases and the J gene end by 4 bases; junction bases not matched to a gene: 8. The CDR3 runs to 16 residues. Germline V CDR1 and CDR2: SGHNT, YENEEA. CDR3 loop: CASSTGTGSGTGELFF. In DNA form, the CDR3 reads TGTGCCAGCAGCACCGGGACAGGGTCTGGCACCGGGGAGCTGTTTTTT.

This clone was observed a handful of times. The chain employs TRBV30 and TRBJ2-2; weak D call: TRBD2 (5 bases). The germline CDR1 and CDR2 sequences are GTSNPN and SVGIG (reference sequence). This CDR3 has 13 residues. V lost 0 bases, J lost 6 bases, and 8 bases lay in between. CDR3 DNA sequence: TGTGCCTGGAGTGTACTAGGCCCCGGGGAGCTGTTTTTT. Protein product: CAWSVLGPGELFF.

In its sample, this clone was seen a few times. CDR3 in amino acids: CASSEGARGYTF. The CDR3 DNA reads as TGTGCCAGCAGTGAGGGGGCTAGAGGCTACACCTTC. The genes are TRBV25-1 and TRBJ1-2; TRBD1 might be the D (6 bases). V was pared by 3 bases and J by 8 bases, with 10 bases between. Germline CDR1 is MGHDK and CDR2 is SYGVNS. The length of the CDR3 is 12 residues.

The chain recombines TRBV9 with TRBJ1-5; 7 nucleotides match TRBD1. Trimming took 3 bases from V and 3 from J; bases not matched to a gene: 6. The CDR3 consists of 15 residues. Germline V lookup: CDR1 SGDLS, CDR2 YYNGEE. The CDR3 sequence: CASSESGGPNQPQHF. CDR3 bases: TGTGCCAGCAGCGAATCAGGGGGTCCCAATCAGCCCCAGCATTTT.

The chain carries TRBV9 and TRBJ1-1; D is uncertain. Germline V gene sequence: CDR1 SGDLS, CDR2 YYNGEE. Trimming removed 0 bases from V and 3 bases from J, with 12 bases in between. This CDR3 is built from 15 residues. CDR3 nucleotides: TGTGCCAGCAGCGTAGCTGGGAAGGGTTACACTGAAGCTTTCTTT. Amino acid sequence: CASSVAGKGYTEAFF.

This clone has a handful of counts. The chain employs TRBV9 and TRBJ2-5; 12 nucleotides align to TRBD1. The CDR3 is 16 amino acids. The V segment lost 5 bases and the J segment 4 bases; nucleotides outside the gene matches: 9. Germline V gene data show CDR1 as SGDLS and CDR2 as YYNGEE. The CDR3 spells CASSDGTGGGGETQYF. The CDR3, as DNA: TGTGCCAGCAGTGATGGGACAGGGGGCGGAGGAGAGACCCAGTACTTC.

The chain is built from TRBV19 and TRBJ2-3, with a possible D match to TRBD2 (5 bases). In germline, CDR1 is LNHDA, CDR2 SQIVND (reference sequence). V was clipped by 4 bases and J by 4 bases, with 9 bases between them. The CDR3 sequence is 13 residues long. CDR3 DNA sequence: TGTGCCAGTAGTAGAGGGCGGGCAGATACGCAGTATTTT. Its translation is CASSRGRADTQYF.

The V gene is TRBV28, the J gene TRBJ2-2, with unresolved D. The CDR3 covers 14 residues. Germline CDR1 MDHEN, CDR2 SYDVKM. The V end lost 6 bases, the J end lost 3 bases, and 11 bases lay between the germline ends. In DNA form, the CDR3 reads TGTGCCAGCAGACAAAAGCCTTACACCGGGGAGCTGTTTTTT. Translation gives CASRQKPYTGELFF.

The V call is TRBV30, the J call TRBJ1-2, with no clear D. Per the germline V gene, CDR1 is GTSNPN and CDR2 is SVGIG (reference sequence). Trimming stripped 2 bases from V and 4 bases from J, with 14 bases between. The CDR3 has 14 residues. The CDR3 sequence is CAWSLIGRLYGYTF. CDR3 nucleotide sequence: TGTGCCTGGAGTCTAATCGGCAGACTCTATGGCTACACCTTC.

This clone was counted between two and nine times. This chain uses TRBV28 with TRBJ1-1; the match to TRBD1 covers 7 bases. The germline gives CDR1 MDHEN, CDR2 SYDVKM. V shed 7 bases and J 4 bases; nucleotides not matched to a gene: 3. CDR3 length equals 12 residues. CDR3 nucleotides: TGTGCCAGCAAACCAGGGGGCACTGAAGCTTTCTTT. Translating it yields CASKPGGTEAFF.

The chain recombines TRBV18 with TRBJ2-2, with TRBD1 matching 8 bases. This CDR3 contains 15 residues. Germline V gene lookup returns CDR1 KGHSH and CDR2 LQKENI. V dropped 6 bases and J dropped 5; count of bases not matched to a gene: 8. CDR3 DNA: TGTGCCAGCTCCATAGGACAGGGAGAAACCGGGGAGCTGTTTTTT. This translates into CASSIGQGETGELFF.

The genes are TRBV10-1 and TRBJ1-1; 7 bases are a match to TRBD1. The length of the CDR3 is 13 residues. The V and J ends lost 4 bases and 1 base, in that order; junction bases with no gene match: 0. Germline CDR1 and CDR2: WNHNN and SYGVQD (reference sequence). The DNA for the CDR3 is TGCGCCAGCAGTGGACAGGGGAACACTGAAGCTTTCTTT. It codes for CASSGQGNTEAFF.